The 24 T cell receptor beta chains presented below share a single source sample, sequenced in a study of T cell changes during pregnancy in multiple sclerosis. Only in-frame clones appear in the TCRdb table, and some are missing; sequencing was by immunoSEQ multiplex PCR. The sample lists approximately 65,000 clones, 85% to 95% occurring once. The sample consisted of CD8+ T cells from peripheral blood mononuclear cells, taken in the third trimester of pregnancy. The origin of the receptors is a female donor in good health, enrolled as a control in a pregnancy study.

This chain links TRBV5-1 with TRBJ1-2; D is ambiguous. Germline V lookup: CDR1 SGHRS, CDR2 YFSETQ. The CDR3 runs to 14 residues. V gave up 2 bases and J gave up 3 bases, with 11 bases separating them. The CDR3 loop reads CASSLSRGDYGYTF. CDR3 sequence (DNA): TGCGCCAGCAGCTTATCGCGGGGAGACTATGGCTACACCTTC. Filled out from reference TRBV5-1 and TRBJ1-2, the complete variable domain reads KAGVTQTPRYLIKTRGQQVTLSCSPISGHRSVSWYQQTPGQGLQFLFEYFSETQRNKGNFPGRFSGRQFSNSRSEMNVSTLELGDSALYLCASSLSRGDYGYTFGSGTRLTVV.

V usage is TRBV19 and J usage is TRBJ1-4; D is unresolved. Looked up from germline, CDR1 is LNHDA and CDR2 is SQIVND (reference sequence). The CDR3 runs to 16 residues. V was trimmed by 5 bases and J by 6 bases, leaving 19 bases between them. In DNA form, the CDR3 reads TGTGCCAGTAGTCAGTCTATAGCGGACCGAGATGAAAAACTGTTTTTT. Translation: CASSQSIADRDEKLFF.

The J gene is TRBJ1-1, the V gene TRBV6-6; possibly TRBD1 for D (5 bases). Trimming left V 6 bases short and J 5 bases short, with 19 bases between. Germline V lookup: CDR1 MNHNY, CDR2 SVGAGI (reference sequence). The CDR3 extends over 15 amino acids. The CDR3 DNA sequence: TGTGCCAGCAGACCCCTGACAGAAATGGCAACTGAAGCTTTCTTT. As protein: CASRPLTEMATEAFF.

The genes are TRBV29-1 and TRBJ2-7; TRBD1 matches at 10 bases. The CDR3 extends over 16 amino acids. Germline trimming cut 3 bases from V and 6 bases from J; bases unmatched to any gene: 14. Germline-derived CDR1 and CDR2 are SQVTM and ANQGSEA. The CDR3 nucleotides read TGCAGCGTTGAGGAATTCCGGGACAGGGGTGTTTGCGAGCAGTACTTC. This translates into CSVEEFRDRGVCEQYF.

The gene calls are TRBV7-6 and TRBJ2-3, with TRBD2 matching over 10 bases. The CDR3 is 14 residues long. The V gene's germline CDR1 is SGHVS and CDR2 FNYEAQ. V lost 5 bases to trimming and J lost 3 bases; unmatched junction nucleotides: 2. Written as DNA, the CDR3 is TGTGCCAGCAGCCAGCGGGGGGGGACAGATACGCAGTATTTT. Protein: CASSQRGGTDTQYF.

The chain has TRBV15 and TRBJ2-7; 7 nucleotides match TRBD2. CDR3 size: 15 residues. Germline V gene lookup returns CDR1 LNHNV and CDR2 YYDKDF (reference sequence). Trimming took 4 bases from V and 4 from J; bases not matched to a gene: 10. CDR3 nucleotides: TGTGCCACCAGCAACCCCTCCGGGGGGATATACGAGCAGTACTTC. Protein product: CATSNPSGGIYEQYF.

This rearrangement joins TRBV13 to TRBJ1-1, with TRBD1 identical over 7 bases. V was pared by 5 bases and J by 3 bases, with 9 bases of the junction left unmatched. This CDR3 comprises 15 residues. Germline CDR1 is PRHDT and CDR2 is FYEKMQ (reference sequence). The CDR3 DNA reads as TGTGCCAGCAGCCTCGCAGGGGGTGAGGACACTGAAGCTTTCTTT. Translated: CASSLAGGEDTEAFF. The variable domain in full, completed from reference TRBV13 and TRBJ1-1, reads AAGVIQSPRHLIKEKRETATLKCYPIPRHDTVYWYQQGPGQDPQFLISFYEKMQSDKGSIPDRFSAQQFSDYHSELNMSSLELGDSALYFCASSLAGGEDTEAFFGQGTRLTVV.

CDR3 sequence reads: CASSVEGGWTEAFF. The CDR3 DNA reads TGTGCCAGCAGCGTAGAAGGGGGATGGACTGAAGCTTTCTTT. The chain has TRBV9 and TRBJ1-1; possible D gene TRBD1, 6 bases. The CDR3 is 14 amino acids. Trimming shortened V by 0 bases and J by 5 bases, and 11 bases separated the two germline ends. The germline CDR1 and CDR2 sequences are SGDLS and YYNGEE.

DNA of the CDR3: TGCGCCAGCAGCTCGTCCGGGGGGGACGGAGAGACCCAGTACTTC. Translated, it gives CASSSSGGDGETQYF. This chain links TRBV5-1 with TRBJ2-5; 8 bases are shared with TRBD2. With V trimmed by 3 bases and J by 4 bases, 8 bases remained unmatched. The CDR3 loop spans 15 amino acids. CDR1 and CDR2 (germline): SGHRS, YFSETQ.

The gene calls are TRBV6-1 and TRBJ1-6; D possibly corresponds to TRBD1 (5 bases). The CDR3 has 15 residues. Germline V lookup: CDR1 MNHNS, CDR2 SASEGT. Deletions cut 1 base from V and 5 bases from J, with 9 bases between. The CDR3 bases are TGTGCCAGCAGTGAAGGGACGGGGGATAATTCACCCCTCCACTTT. Translating it yields CASSEGTGDNSPLHF.

This rearrangement joins TRBV7-6 to TRBJ2-5; D might be TRBD2 (6 bases). The CDR3 length is 13 residues. The germline V gene has CDR1 SGHVS and CDR2 FNYEAQ. Trimming pared 6 bases from V and 5 bases from J, leaving 13 bases between. The CDR3 is CASSPRGGETQYF. In DNA, the CDR3 is TGTGCCAGCAGTCCCCGTGGGGGGGAGACCCAGTACTTC.

This sequence joins TRBV30 and TRBJ1-2, with a weak D call TRBD1 (5 bases). Germline CDR1 is GTSNPN and CDR2 is SVGIG (reference sequence). The CDR3 is 14 amino acids. Trimming shortened V by 3 bases and J by 8 bases, and 19 bases separated the two germline ends. CDR3 sequence: CAWRAWGHDLGYTF. CDR3 in DNA: TGTGCCTGGAGAGCCTGGGGCCACGACCTAGGCTACACCTTC.

This chain joins TRBV27 and TRBJ1-1; D not certain. Looked up from germline, CDR1 is MNHEY and CDR2 is SMNVEV (reference sequence). Trimming took 3 bases from V and 5 from J, leaving 10 bases between them. The CDR3 runs 13 residues. The CDR3 coding sequence is TGTGCCAGCAGTTTCGGGTCGTTGACTGAAGCTTTCTTT. It codes for CASSFGSLTEAFF.

V and J are TRBV9 and TRBJ1-1; the D is unclear. V lost 0 bases to trimming and J lost 11 bases, with 11 bases between them. The CDR3 runs 12 residues. Germline CDR1 is SGDLS and CDR2 is YYNGEE. CDR3 in amino acids: CASSVGGDLAFF. In DNA form, the CDR3 reads TGTGCCAGCAGCGTAGGAGGAGATCTGGCTTTCTTT.

The chain couples TRBV7-6 to TRBJ2-2; D perhaps matches TRBD1 (5 bases). V lost 1 base and J 6 bases, leaving 15 bases between the germline ends. CDR1 SGHVS and CDR2 FNYEAQ come from the germline V gene. This CDR3 is built from 16 residues. In nucleotides, the CDR3 is TGTGCCAGCAGCTTAGATTGGCAGGGATCGGCCGGGGAGCTGTTTTTT. Translation: CASSLDWQGSAGELFF.

This rearrangement joins TRBV5-1 to TRBJ1-1; D gene uncertain. CDR1 SGHRS and CDR2 YFSETQ come from the germline V gene. V was clipped by 2 bases and J by 0 bases, with 11 bases between them. The CDR3 loop spans 15 amino acids. CDR3 bases: TGCGCCAGCAGCTTTACATTGGGCGTGAACACTGAAGCTTTCTTT. Its protein product is CASSFTLGVNTEAFF.

This chain links TRBV15 with TRBJ1-5; D unclear. CDR3 length equals 16 residues. Trimming removed 5 bases from V and 0 bases from J, with 14 bases in between. Germline CDR1 is LNHNV and CDR2 is YYDKDF (reference sequence). This CDR3 is CATSLLAFDSNQPQHF. The CDR3 DNA follows: TGTGCCACCAGCCTGTTGGCATTCGATAGCAATCAGCCCCAGCATTTT.

The genes are TRBV29-1 and TRBJ2-3; 7 bases match TRBD1. V shed 6 bases and J 8 bases; nucleotides not matched to a gene: 11. CDR1 SQVTM and CDR2 ANQGSEA come from the germline V gene. The CDR3 extends over 13 amino acids. In nucleotides, the CDR3 is TGCAGCGTCCCGACCCTGGCAGGGGGTACGCAGTATTTT. It codes for CSVPTLAGGTQYF.

V is TRBV13 and J is TRBJ2-5; TRBD1 matches at 9 bases. CDR1 PRHDT and CDR2 FYEKMQ come from the germline V gene (reference sequence). CDR3 length: 14 residues. With 4 bases clipped from V and 2 bases from J, the junction kept 2 bases outside the gene matches. The CDR3 DNA reads TGTGCCAGCAGCTACGGACAGGGGCAAGAGACCCAGTACTTC. Translated, it gives CASSYGQGQETQYF.

V and J are TRBV4-1 and TRBJ1-2; 7 nucleotides match TRBD1. The V and J ends lost 0 bases and 7 bases, in that order; junction bases with no gene match: 8. Looked up from germline, CDR1 is MGHRA and CDR2 is YSYEKL. The CDR3 spans 15 residues. The CDR3 is CASSQDLGRGSGYTF. The CDR3 nucleotides are TGCGCCAGCAGCCAAGATTTAGGCAGGGGGTCTGGCTACACCTTC.

This chain connects TRBV6-6 to TRBJ2-2; D unresolved. V was shortened by 8 bases and J by 4 bases, with 5 bases between the two germline ends. The CDR3 has 11 residues. Germline loops: CDR1 MNHNY, CDR2 SVGAGI (reference sequence). CDR3 in amino acids: CASGLTGELFF. The CDR3 DNA sequence: TGTGCCAGCGGGCTCACCGGGGAGCTGTTTTTT.

The chain has TRBV9 and TRBJ2-1, with D possibly being TRBD1 (5 bases). The CDR3 sequence is 14 residues long. V was trimmed by 0 bases and J by 8 bases, leaving 12 bases between them. Germline CDR1 reads SGDLS; CDR2 reads YYNGEE. The CDR3 spells CASSVEGFLDEQFF. For the CDR3, the DNA is TGTGCCAGCAGCGTAGAGGGGTTCCTCGATGAGCAGTTCTTC. The whole variable domain, remainder taken from reference TRBV9 and TRBJ2-1, is DSGVTQTPKHLITATGQRVTLRCSPRSGDLSVYWYQQSLDQGLQFLIQYYNGEERAKGNILERFSAQQFPDLHSELNLSSLELGDSALYFCASSVEGFLDEQFFGPGTRLTVL.

The chain is built from TRBV7-9 and TRBJ1-1; 8 bases are a match to TRBD1. J was trimmed by 0 bases and V by 1 base; bases with no gene match: 7. The CDR3 has 17 amino acids. Germline CDR1 and CDR2: SEHNR and FQNEAQ (reference sequence). The CDR3 spells CASSLVATGEMNTEAFF. The CDR3 nucleotides read TGTGCCAGCAGCTTAGTGGCGACAGGGGAAATGAACACTGAAGCTTTCTTT.

This clone was detected once. Here the CDR3 reads CASSFQGGRGYEQYF. CDR3 nucleotides: TGTGCCAGCAGCTTTCAGGGCGGACGGGGGTACGAGCAGTACTTC. The chain recombines TRBV11-2 with TRBJ2-7; weak D call: TRBD2 (6 bases). The V and J ends lost 3 bases and 4 bases respectively, with 16 bases between them. Germline V gene sequence: CDR1 SGHAT, CDR2 FQNNGV. CDR3 size: 15 residues.